This T cell receptor (beta chain) was captured in a study of radiation and T cells in renal cell carcinoma. Findings and caveats of the study: From baseline, blood top tumor clonotypes peaked at 2 weeks post-radiation.

Time point: blood 4 weeks post-SBRT, at nephrectomy. Treatment here: 15 Gy SBRT to primary tumor, nephrectomy 4 weeks later. Nephrectomy followed 15 Gy stereotactic body radiation by 4 weeks. Serial blood draws occurred at baseline and 2 and 4 weeks post-SBRT. The patient's renal cell carcinoma had clear cell pathology. For this clone: The target antigen is unknown.

Profiling relied on immunoSEQ multiplex PCR, and the TCRdb table lists in-frame clones only, not all of them. Of approximately 150,000 clones in the sample, 70% to 90% were seen once. The CDR3 has 16 amino acids. V was clipped by 3 bases and J by 5 bases; unmatched bases: 11. The germline CDR1 and CDR2 sequences are SSHAT and FNYEAQ (reference sequence). The chain employs TRBV7-7 and TRBJ2-5; TRBD1 matches at 8 bases. The sample in question was blood, obtained from a patient whose treatment included radiotherapy and nephrectomy. This TCR came from a woman between 50 and 59 years old with renal cell carcinoma. As DNA, the CDR3 is TGTGCCAGCAGCTTGCAGGCAGGGGGCCTCGCGGAGACCCAGTACTTC. Translated: CASSLQAGGLAETQYF.